What follows is one T cell receptor beta chain and its context. Its cognate antigen is unknown. The germline CDR1 and CDR2 sequences are SGHTA and FQGNSA. The CDR3 sequence is 15 residues long. Trimming cost V 4 bases and J 6 bases; bases outside gene matches: 12. Libraries were prepared by immunoSEQ multiplex PCR; TCRdb keeps only in-frame clonotypes and omits some of them. The sample consists of around 26,000 clones, about 70% of them appearing once. These data originate in a study of CD4 T cells in relation to SARS-CoV-2 and coronaviruses. Unexposed donor CD4+ T cells date from about 2010-2018, before the COVID-19 pandemic. CD4+ T cells were isolated from the cells after around 11 days of culture.

The J gene is TRBJ2-7, the V gene TRBV7-2, with 7 bases lining up with TRBD1. Sequencing was performed on CD4+ T cells from PBMCs, cultured in vitro. The receptor was isolated from a human donor in good health. CDR3 sequence: CASSSNNRGTGEQYF. CDR3 coding DNA: TGTGCCAGCAGCTCCAATAACAGGGGAACGGGCGAGCAGTACTTC.